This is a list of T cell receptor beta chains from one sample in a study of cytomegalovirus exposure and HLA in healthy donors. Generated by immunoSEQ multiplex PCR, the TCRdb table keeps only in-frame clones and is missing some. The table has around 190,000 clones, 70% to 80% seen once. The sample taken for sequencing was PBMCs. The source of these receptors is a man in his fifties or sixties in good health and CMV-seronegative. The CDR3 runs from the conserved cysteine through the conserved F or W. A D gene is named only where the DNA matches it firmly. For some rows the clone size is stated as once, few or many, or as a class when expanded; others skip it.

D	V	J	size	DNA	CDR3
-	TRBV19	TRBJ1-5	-	TGTGCCAGTGGGGGGAGCAATCAGCCCCAGCATTTT	CASGGSNQPQHF
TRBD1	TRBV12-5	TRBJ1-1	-	TGTGCTAGTGGTTGGGGGACAGGATTAACTGAAGCTTTCTTT	CASGWGTGLTEAFF
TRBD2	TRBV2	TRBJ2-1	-	TGTGCCAGCAGTGAAACTCGGGGGGGCCATGGTGAGCAGTTCTTC	CASSETRGGHGEQFF
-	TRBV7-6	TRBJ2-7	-	TGTGCCAGCAGCTTAGAGCTTAGCGTCTCCTACGAGCAGTACTTC	CASSLELSVSYEQYF
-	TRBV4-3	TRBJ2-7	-	TGCGCCAGCAGCCAAGGCCAGGTTGGGTCCTACGAGCAGTACTTC	CASSQGQVGSYEQYF
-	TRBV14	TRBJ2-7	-	TGTGCCAGCAGCCATGGTTTCCAAGCCCGCCACGAGCAGTACTTC	CASSHGFQARHEQYF
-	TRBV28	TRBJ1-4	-	TGTGCCAGCGGCCCGGGAGGGCCGGTTGAAAAACTGTTTTTT	CASGPGGPVEKLFF
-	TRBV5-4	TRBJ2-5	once	TGTGCCAGCAGCTTGCAGGGGCAAGAGACCCAGTACTTC	CASSLQGQETQYF
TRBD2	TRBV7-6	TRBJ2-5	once	TGTGCCAGCAGCTTTAGCGGGAGTACAGGAGAGACCCAGTACTTC	CASSFSGSTGETQYF
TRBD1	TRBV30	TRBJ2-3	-	TGTGCCTGGAGTGTACAGGGGGCAATTTTGGGTACGCAGTATTTT	CAWSVQGAILGTQYF
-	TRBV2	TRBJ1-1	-	TGTGCCAGCAGTGAAGCAGAAGGACTTGGGGCTTTCTTT	CASSEAEGLGAFF
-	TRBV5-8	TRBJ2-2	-	TGTGCCAGCAGCCCCAGGTTAATGGGCACCGGGGAGCTGTTTTTT	CASSPRLMGTGELFF
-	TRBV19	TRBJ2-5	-	TGTGCCAGTAGGGCGAACGGGGGACGAGAGACCCAGTACTTC	CASRANGGRETQYF
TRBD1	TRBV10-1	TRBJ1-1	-	TGCGCCAGCGAGACAGGGGGCGATAATTCGAGGTCGGGTTTCTTT	CASETGGDNSRSGFF
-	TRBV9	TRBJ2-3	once	TGTGCCAGCAGCGCCGGGGGAGATACGCAGTATTTT	CASSAGGDTQYF
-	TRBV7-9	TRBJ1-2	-	TGTGCCAGCACCCAGGGAAACTATGGCTACACCTTC	CASTQGNYGYTF
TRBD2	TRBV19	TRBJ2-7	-	TGTGCCAGTAGTATAATAGGCGGGGGGGCCTACGAGCAGTACTTC	CASSIIGGGAYEQYF